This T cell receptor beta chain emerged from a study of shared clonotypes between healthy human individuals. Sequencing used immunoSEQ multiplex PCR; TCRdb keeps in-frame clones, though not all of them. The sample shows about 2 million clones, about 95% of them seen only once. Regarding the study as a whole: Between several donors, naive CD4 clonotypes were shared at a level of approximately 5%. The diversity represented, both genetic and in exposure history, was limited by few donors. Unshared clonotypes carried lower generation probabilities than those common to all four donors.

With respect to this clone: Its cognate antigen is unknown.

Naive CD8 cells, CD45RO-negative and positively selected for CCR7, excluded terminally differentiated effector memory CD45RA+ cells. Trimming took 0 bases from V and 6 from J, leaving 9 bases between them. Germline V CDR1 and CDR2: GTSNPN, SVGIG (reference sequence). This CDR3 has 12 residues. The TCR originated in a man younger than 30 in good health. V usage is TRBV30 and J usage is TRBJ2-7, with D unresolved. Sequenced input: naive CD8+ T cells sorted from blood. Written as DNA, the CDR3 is TGTGCCTGGAGTGTTCTCTCCCTCGAGCAGTACTTC. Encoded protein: CAWSVLSLEQYF.